The rows below give T cell receptor beta chains drawn from one sample of a study of blood T cell repertoires in COVID-19. Produced via immunoSEQ multiplex PCR; TCRdb's table is partial and in-frame only. The sample consists of 130,000 to 150,000 clones, roughly 90% of them appearing once. The sequencing input was peripheral blood. These receptors were collected from a man between 65 and 85 years old with acute or convalescent COVID-19. Each CDR3 is given with its conserved first and last residue. Each record gives: J gene, V gene, D gene, clone size, CDR3 DNA, CDR3 protein. A D gene is named only where the DNA matches it firmly. Expanded clones get a size class; other rows say once, few or many, or leave the size out.

TRBJ2-1,TRBV7-6,TRBD1,-,TGTGCCAGCAGTCCGGGACAGGTTGACAATGAGCAGTTCTTC,CASSPGQVDNEQFF
TRBJ1-1,TRBV5-4,TRBD1,-,TGTGCCAGCAACAGACAGGGGGCCACTGAAGCTTTCTTT,CASNRQGATEAFF
TRBJ2-1,TRBV27,TRBD2,-,TGTGCCAGCAGTTTATCTGCCGGGGGGGGGAGTTGGTTCTTC,CASSLSAGGGSWFF
TRBJ2-3,TRBV18,-,-,TGTGCCAGCTCACCTCGCCAAAACCTAAAAGATACGCAGTATTTT,CASSPRQNLKDTQYF
TRBJ2-2,TRBV3-1/TRBV3-2,TRBD1,-,TGTGCCAGCAGCCCTTGGACAGGTACCGGGGAGCTGTTTTTT,CASSPWTGTGELFF
TRBJ2-7,TRBV18,-,-,TGTGCCAGCTCACCACGAGCGGAGTACGAGCAGTACTTC,CASSPRAEYEQYF
TRBJ1-3,TRBV7-8,-,few,TGTGCCAGCAGCCGAGCCCGCTCTGGAAACACCATATATTTT,CASSRARSGNTIYF
TRBJ2-1,TRBV5-1,-,once,TGCGCCAGCAGCCGGCAGGGCAATGAGCAGTTCTTC,CASSRQGNEQFF
TRBJ2-5,TRBV7-9,TRBD1,-,TGTGCCAGCAAACCGGGACAGGGGCCCTCTCAAGAGACCCAGTACTTC,CASKPGQGPSQETQYF
TRBJ2-7,TRBV4-1,TRBD1,-,TGCGCCAGCAGGCTCGGGACAGGGCCGACCTACGAGCAGTACTTC,CASRLGTGPTYEQYF
TRBJ1-6,TRBV5-1,-,-,TGCGCCAGCAGGGTTGAACAGCCGAATTCACCCCTCCACTTT,CASRVEQPNSPLHF
TRBJ2-2,TRBV9,-,-,TGTGCCAGCAAAGCGAGCGGGAACACCGGGGAGCTGTTTTTT,CASKASGNTGELFF
TRBJ2-3,TRBV19,TRBD1,-,TGTGCCAGTAGTATAGATCCCGACAGGGGACCTACGTCGGCGCAGTATTTT,CASSIDPDRGPTSAQYF
TRBJ1-5,TRBV6-9,TRBD1,-,TGTGCCAGCAGTAGTGGAAGGCAATTTACAGGCGAGGGGGCTCAGCCCCAGCATTTT,CASSSGRQFTGEGAQPQHF
TRBJ2-2,TRBV24-1,TRBD1,-,TGTGCCACCAGTGACGGGGGACAGGAAAACACCGGGGAGCTGTTTTTT,CATSDGGQENTGELFF
TRBJ1-1,TRBV19,TRBD1,-,TGTGCCAGTAGGGGGGACAGCTTGAACACTGAAGCTTTCTTT,CASRGDSLNTEAFF
TRBJ2-7,TRBV23-1,TRBD1,-,TGCGCCATCCTCCCGGGACAGGGCCTCTACGAGCAGTACTTC,CAILPGQGLYEQYF
TRBJ2-2,TRBV5-1,-,-,TGCGCCAGCAGCCGGGTCGGGACCGGGGAGCTGTTTTTT,CASSRVGTGELFF
TRBJ1-4,TRBV7-2,TRBD1,-,TGTGCCAGCAGCCCAGGGGGCTTGGGCGAAAAACTGTTTTTT,CASSPGGLGEKLFF
TRBJ1-1,TRBV30,-,-,TGTGCCTGGAGTTATTTAGTGAACACTGAAGCTTTCTTT,CAWSYLVNTEAFF
TRBJ2-2,TRBV19,-,-,TGTGCCAGTAGTATGGGGCAGGGGACGACCGGGGAGCTGTTTTTT,CASSMGQGTTGELFF
TRBJ1-2,TRBV21-1,-,-,TGTGCCAGCAGCCGATGGGGTTGGGACAGGGAGTGGGTGGCTTATGGCTACACCTTC,CASSRWGWDREWVAYGYTF
TRBJ2-2,TRBV11-2,-,few,TGTGCCAGCAGCTTAGCACTCCCCGGGGAGCTGTTTTTT,CASSLALPGELFF
TRBJ1-2,TRBV6-5,-,-,TGTGCCAGCAGCCAGACAGGTGACTATGGCTACACCTTC,CASSQTGDYGYTF
TRBJ2-2,TRBV19,-,-,TGTGCCAGTAGTATTGGGACTTGGAACACCGGGGAGCTGTTTTTT,CASSIGTWNTGELFF
TRBJ1-2,TRBV9,TRBD1,-,TGTGCCAGCAGCGTAGGGACAGGGGGTGGCTACACCTTC,CASSVGTGGGYTF
TRBJ1-3,TRBV14,-,-,TGTGCCAGCAGCCCTGGGACTTCCTTCTCTGGAAACACCATATATTTT,CASSPGTSFSGNTIYF